The clone carrying this T cell receptor (beta chain) was counted only a few times. Antigen: not known. These data originate in a study of cytomegalovirus exposure and HLA in healthy donors. The study's findings and limits: A missense variant in DCLRE1C was later tied to TCR beta V- and J-gene trimming. It has been reported that TCR beta sequences accurately predicted the HLA-A and HLA-B alleles of most subjects. One later analysis reportedly identified an Asian-associated ancestry cluster that showed fewer N-insertions than the approximately 710-donor mean. Among the sequence variants, a highly shared cluster was likely an artifact of sequencing.

Germline V gene sequence: CDR1 SGHRS, CDR2 YFSETQ. This CDR3 region has 19 residues. J was trimmed by 2 bases and V by 4 bases; bases with no gene match: 12. PCR involved 60 Vbeta and 13 Jbeta primers. Only in-frame clones appear in the TCRdb table, and some are missing; sequencing was by immunoSEQ multiplex PCR. Among roughly 200,000 clones listed, 78% were seen once. The sample was PBMCs. The receptor was isolated from a female donor in good health and CMV-seronegative. This chain joins TRBV5-1 and TRBJ2-3; TRBD2 matches at 14 bases. This chain's CDR3 is CASSRLGLAGGGDTDTQYF. The DNA of the CDR3 is TGCGCCAGCAGCCGGCTTGGACTAGCGGGAGGAGGTGACACAGATACGCAGTATTTT. The full variable domain, its missing parts supplied by reference TRBV5-1 and TRBJ2-3, is KAGVTQTPRYLIKTRGQQVTLSCSPISGHRSVSWYQQTPGQGLQFLFEYFSETQRNKGNFPGRFSGRQFSNSRSEMNVSTLELGDSALYLCASSRLGLAGGGDTDTQYFGPGTRLTVL.